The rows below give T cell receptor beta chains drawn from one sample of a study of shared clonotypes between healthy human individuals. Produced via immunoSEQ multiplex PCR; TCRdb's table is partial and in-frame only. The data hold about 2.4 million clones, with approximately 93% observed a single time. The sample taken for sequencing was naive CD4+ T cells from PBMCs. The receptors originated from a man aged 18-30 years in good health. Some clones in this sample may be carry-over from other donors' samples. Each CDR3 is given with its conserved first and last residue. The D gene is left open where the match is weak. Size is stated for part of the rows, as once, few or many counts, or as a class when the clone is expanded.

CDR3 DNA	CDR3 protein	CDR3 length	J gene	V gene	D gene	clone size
TGTGCCAGCGGCCCAGGGGGGGTCAGCAATCAGCCCCAGCATTTT	CASGPGGVSNQPQHF	15	TRBJ1-5	TRBV28	TRBD1	.
TGTGCCAGCTCACCAGGGCGGAGGGCAGATACGCAGTATTTT	CASSPGRRADTQYF	14	TRBJ2-3	TRBV18	.	.
TGCGCCAGCAGTCACAGGGTAGAAGAGACCCAGTACTTC	CASSHRVEETQYF	13	TRBJ2-5	TRBV5-1	.	.
TGTGCCAGCAGTGTTAACAATGAGCAGTTCTTC	CASSVNNEQFF	11	TRBJ2-1	TRBV6-1	.	.
TGTGCCAGCAGTGAAGAACTAGACGAAAATGAGCAGTTCTTC	CASSEELDENEQFF	14	TRBJ2-1	TRBV2	.	.
TGTGCCAGCAGCTTCTCAACAGATACGCAGTATTTT	CASSFSTDTQYF	12	TRBJ2-3	TRBV7-9	.	.
TGTGCCAGCAGCTTAGGAGTCGTAGCGGGAGGAGCCTACGAGCAGTACTTC	CASSLGVVAGGAYEQYF	17	TRBJ2-7	TRBV7-6	TRBD2	.
TGTGCCAGCAGCTTAGATATCTCCTACAATGAGCAGTTCTTC	CASSLDISYNEQFF	14	TRBJ2-1	TRBV13	.	.
TGTGCCAGCAGCCTCGTACCGGGACAAGGGCACCCCGAGCAGTACTTC	CASSLVPGQGHPEQYF	16	TRBJ2-7	TRBV7-8	.	.
TGCGCCAGCAGCTACGGCGTGACGACTGGGTACTACAATGAGCAGTTCTTC	CASSYGVTTGYYNEQFF	17	TRBJ2-1	TRBV23-1	.	once
TGTGCCAGCAGCAGGGGAGGGATAGGCGATCGGGCGGGGTTCTTC	CASSRGGIGDRAGFF	15	TRBJ2-1	TRBV5-4	TRBD2	.
TGTGCCAGCATGTGGACAGCAACTAATGAAAAACTGTTTTTT	CASMWTATNEKLFF	14	TRBJ1-4	TRBV7-9	.	.
TGCAGCGTTGAGCATGGAGGTTCCGGGAGCCAAGAGACCCAGTACTTC	CSVEHGGSGSQETQYF	16	TRBJ2-5	TRBV29-1	.	.
TGTGCCAGCAGCCCACCCGGGAGCACCGAGCAGTACTTC	CASSPPGSTEQYF	13	TRBJ2-7	TRBV4-2	.	.
TGCGCCAGCAGCTTGGCCGGGACTAGCGAAACCGGGGAGCTGTTTTTT	CASSLAGTSETGELFF	16	TRBJ2-2	TRBV5-1	TRBD2	.
TGTGCCAGCAGTCCCTCGACCCTATATAGCAATCAGCCCCAGCATTTT	CASSPSTLYSNQPQHF	16	TRBJ1-5	TRBV27	.	.
TGCGCCAGCAGCCAAGAAGTCAGGGTAGTTAATGAAAAACTGTTTTTT	CASSQEVRVVNEKLFF	16	TRBJ1-4	TRBV4-1	.	.
TGTGCCAGCAGCGGGACAAATAGCAATCAGCCCCAGCATTTT	CASSGTNSNQPQHF	14	TRBJ1-5	TRBV6-1	.	.
TGTGCCAGCAGTTCCCCGGGACAGGGGTCTACACCCCTCCACTTT	CASSSPGQGSTPLHF	15	TRBJ1-6	TRBV28	TRBD1	.
TGTGCCAGCAGTCCTCGACAGGGCGCAGGGGCCAACGTCCTGACTTTC	CASSPRQGAGANVLTF	16	TRBJ2-6	TRBV7-2	TRBD1	.
TGTGCCAGCAGCCCGGACTGGCGCTCTGGAAACACCATATATTTT	CASSPDWRSGNTIYF	15	TRBJ1-3	TRBV28	.	.
TGTGCCAGCAGCCAGGGACAGGGGAGGTCGGGCCAGCCCCAGCATTTT	CASSQGQGRSGQPQHF	16	TRBJ1-5	TRBV7-2	TRBD1	.